The 8 T cell receptor beta chains given below trace back to one sample, sequenced in a study of cytomegalovirus exposure and HLA in healthy donors (dated by TCRdb to the late 2010s). Libraries were made using the immunoSEQ multiplex PCR assay. For the multiplex PCR, a mixture combining 60 forward primers for TCR Vbeta segments and 13 reverse primers for TCR Jbeta segments was used. Here the immuneACCESS table is served through TCRdb, limited to in-frame sequences with V and J called. Missing clones are a known gap in these copies; in checked studies unresolved V genes cover under half, and the rest lacks a known reason. The sample contains some 180,000 clones, about 80% of them found a single time. The ten largest clonotypes hold 1.5% of the sample. Sequenced material: PBMCs. These receptors were obtained from a man between 35 and 55 years old in good health and CMV-seronegative.

This clone was picked up a small number of times. The chain couples TRBV15 to TRBJ1-2; 8 positions agree with TRBD1. This CDR3 has 14 residues. Trimming took 2 bases from V and 3 from J; bases not matched to a gene: 2. The germline V gene has CDR1 LNHNV and CDR2 YYDKDF (reference sequence). In DNA, the CDR3 is TGTGCCACCAGCAGAACAGGGGGGCACTATGGCTACACCTTC. Residues: CATSRTGGHYGYTF.

This chain connects TRBV29-1 to TRBJ2-3; TRBD1 matches at 8 bases. Per germline, CDR1 SQVTM and CDR2 ANQGSEA. The CDR3 extends over 14 amino acids. After removal of 5 bases from V and 4 bases from J, the junction contained 8 bases not matched to a gene. CDR3 in amino acids: CSVLLDREPDTQYF. In nucleotides, the CDR3 is TGCAGCGTTCTGTTGGACAGGGAGCCAGATACGCAGTATTTT.

This chain connects TRBV5-4 to TRBJ2-3, with 12 bases fitting TRBD2. The CDR3 extends over 16 amino acids. With 4 bases clipped from V and 4 bases from J, the junction kept 7 bases outside the gene matches. CDR1 and CDR2 (germline): SGHNT, YYREEE (reference sequence). In DNA, the CDR3 is TGTGCCAGCAGCACTCCTACTAGCGGGGGGCCAGATACGCAGTATTTT. Translated: CASSTPTSGGPDTQYF.

The chain joins TRBV5-8 to TRBJ1-5; 7 bases are shared with TRBD1. Per the germline V gene, CDR1 is SGHTS and CDR2 is YDEGEE. The CDR3 loop spans 14 amino acids. V shed 4 bases, J shed 3 bases, and the junction held 4 bases outside the gene matches. The CDR3 region is CASSPDRFNQPQHF. In DNA, the CDR3 is TGTGCCAGCAGCCCGGACAGGTTCAATCAGCCCCAGCATTTT.

The rearrangement uses TRBV7-9 and TRBJ1-2; D possibly corresponds to TRBD1 (6 bases). The V and J ends lost 5 bases and 12 bases respectively, with 10 bases between them. Germline CDR1 reads SEHNR; CDR2 reads FQNEAQ (reference sequence). This CDR3 has 10 amino acids. As DNA, the CDR3 is TGTGCCAGCAGCCGACAGGAAAACACCTTC. Amino acid sequence: CASSRQENTF.

V gene TRBV28 combines with J gene TRBJ2-3; D is undetermined. In germline, CDR1 is MDHEN, CDR2 SYDVKM. CDR3 length equals 15 residues. V was shortened by 5 bases and J by 3 bases, with 15 bases between the two germline ends. CDR3 nucleotide sequence: TGTGCCAGCAGTCCCTCTGGCGGTAGGACAGATACGCAGTATTTT. This gives the protein CASSPSGGRTDTQYF.

The rearrangement links TRBV30 to TRBJ1-6, with 7 bases lining up with TRBD1. Per germline, CDR1 GTSNPN and CDR2 SVGIG (reference sequence). The V and J ends lost 1 base and 0 bases, in that order; junction bases with no gene match: 3. This CDR3 has 16 amino acids. CDR3 residues: CAWSAGQSSYNSPLHF. CDR3 coding DNA: TGTGCCTGGAGTGCGGGACAGAGCTCCTATAATTCACCCCTCCACTTT.

The genes are TRBV6-5 and TRBJ1-2; the match to TRBD1 covers 11 bases. After removal of 10 bases from V and 0 bases from J, the junction contained 7 bases not matched to a gene. CDR1 and CDR2 from the germline V gene are MNHEY and SVGAGI. This CDR3 is built from 15 residues. CDR3 in amino acids: CATLDRGRTNYGYTF. The CDR3, as DNA: TGTGCCACCCTGGACAGGGGGCGCACTAACTATGGCTACACCTTC.